The 25 T cell receptor beta chains below come from one sample, sequenced in a study of blood T cells in healthy people across ages. Sample-barcoded 5' priming and a J-beta primer mix drove a second PCR of about 7 to 12 cycles. TCRdb re-called the 5' RACE reads through MiXCR, storing one row per CDR3 protein. The sample has roughly 1.5 million distinct CDR3 sequences; roughly two fifths are singletons. The sample taken for sequencing was blood. All receptors come from a woman younger than 30 in good health.

V usage is TRBV7-2 and J usage is TRBJ2-2; no clear D. CDR1 and CDR2 from the germline V gene are SGHTA and FQGNSA. The CDR3 is 15 amino acids. Trimming shortened V by 2 bases and J by 5 bases, and 12 bases separated the two germline ends. This chain's CDR3 is CASSLIPRSTGELFF. The CDR3 DNA is TGTGCCAGCAGCTTAATCCCGAGAAGTACCGGGGAGCTGTTTTTT. Drawing the rest from reference TRBV7-2 and TRBJ2-2, the complete variable domain is GAGVSQSPSNKVTEKGKDVELRCDPISGHTALYWYRQSLGQGLEFLIYFQGNSAPDKSGLPSDRFSAERTGGSVSTLTIQRTQQEDSAVYLCASSLIPRSTGELFFGEGSRLTVL.

This clonotype was detected only a few times. The chain employs TRBV4-1 and TRBJ1-4, with D hard to call. This CDR3 has 15 amino acids. The germline V and J ends were trimmed by 7 bases and 1 base, with 13 bases remaining between them. CDR1 is MGHRA and CDR2 is YSYEKL in the germline V gene. Here the CDR3 DNA reads TGCGCCAGCAACCGCGCCCGGGGAACTAATGAAAAACTGTTTTTT. Its translation: CASNRARGTNEKLFF.

This clonotype was observed a handful of times. The gene calls are TRBV4-3 and TRBJ1-6; 7 positions match TRBD1. The V gene's germline CDR1 is LGHNA and CDR2 YSLEER. The junction had 5 bases not matched to a gene; V was cut back by 2 bases and J by 10 bases. This CDR3 comprises 14 residues. For the CDR3, the DNA is TGCGCCAGCAGCCAACGAGGGGGCGGGTCACCCCTCCACTTT. This gives the protein CASSQRGGGSPLHF.

The V call is TRBV30, the J call TRBJ1-5; the D is unclear. CDR1 is GTSNPN, CDR2 SVGIG, per germline (reference sequence). The CDR3 totals 13 residues. V was pared by 4 bases and J by 0 bases, with 7 bases between. The CDR3: CAWNLDSNQPQHF. CDR3 nucleotide sequence: TGTGCCTGGAATCTAGATAGCAATCAGCCCCAGCATTTT.

The DNA of the CDR3 is TGTGCCAGCAGCTTAGCCAGCCTAATCTCCTACGAGCAGTACTTC. Its translation is CASSLASLISYEQYF. V and J are TRBV7-9 and TRBJ2-7; D call uncertain. CDR1 is SEHNR and CDR2 is FQNEAQ in the germline V gene (reference sequence). The CDR3 extends over 15 amino acids. The V end was cut by 0 bases, the J end by 0 bases, with 9 bases between.

The chain has TRBV20-1 and TRBJ1-2, with 9 bases matching TRBD1. From germline, CDR1 is DFQATT and CDR2 SNEGSKA (reference sequence). This CDR3 is built from 14 residues. With V trimmed by 6 bases and J by 7 bases, 12 bases remained unmatched. The DNA of the CDR3 is TGCAGTGCCTCGGGGGGGACAGGGAAAACTGGCTACACCTTC. It translates to CSASGGTGKTGYTF.

This clonotype was counted between two and nine times. The rearrangement links TRBV29-1 to TRBJ2-7, with D maybe TRBD2 (5 bases). The CDR3 has 14 residues. The ends were cut back, 4 bases at V and 2 bases at J, with 15 bases in the middle. Germline V gene data show CDR1 as SQVTM and CDR2 as ANQGSEA. CDR3 in DNA: TGCAGCGTTGGTAGCGACTCCCACCCCTACGAGCAGTACTTC. Translation gives CSVGSDSHPYEQYF.

There are a few counts of this clonotype. The genes are TRBV20-1 and TRBJ1-2; D remains ambiguous. The V end was cut by 4 bases, the J end by 8 bases, with 8 bases between. The CDR3 runs to 10 residues. Germline V gene sequence: CDR1 DFQATT, CDR2 SNEGSKA (reference sequence). The CDR3 DNA reads TGCAGTGCTACCGCGAGGGGCTACACCTTC. Translated, it gives CSATARGYTF.

The V and J genes are TRBV14 and TRBJ1-2; no firm D call. Trimming shortened V by 1 base and J by 0 bases, and 12 bases separated the two germline ends. Germline CDR1 SGHDN, CDR2 FVKESK. The CDR3 has 16 residues. CDR3 residues: CASSQGTGWTNYGYTF. CDR3 coding DNA: TGTGCCAGCAGCCAAGGGACCGGATGGACTAACTATGGCTACACCTTC. Drawing the rest from reference TRBV14 and TRBJ1-2, the complete variable domain is EAGVTQFPSHSVIEKGQTVTLRCDPISGHDNLYWYRRVMGKEIKFLLHFVKESKQDESGMPNNRFLAERTGGTYSTLKVQPAELEDSGVYFCASSQGTGWTNYGYTFGSGTRLTVV.

This clonotype was recorded a few times. The rearrangement joins TRBV28 to TRBJ2-7, with 8 bases that match TRBD1. The CDR3 is 15 residues long. Trimming cost V 5 bases and J 0 bases; bases outside gene matches: 6. Germline assignment: CDR1 MDHEN and CDR2 SYDVKM. CDR3 protein: CASSTRGPYSYEQYF. The DNA for the CDR3 is TGTGCCAGCAGTACCAGGGGGCCGTACTCCTACGAGCAGTACTTC.

For the CDR3, the DNA is TGTGCCAGCAGTTTAGGTCCAGACGACAATGAGCAGTTCTTC. Translation gives CASSLGPDDNEQFF. The rearrangement uses TRBV12-3 or TRBV12-4 and TRBJ2-1; D is unresolved. CDR3 length: 14 residues. V dropped 1 base and J dropped 5 bases, with 9 bases sitting between them.

There are a few counts of this clonotype. One end of the junction varies from germline; a read error may be responsible. This sequence joins TRBV7-9 and TRBJ2-1, with TRBD1 matching 9 bases. The CDR3 sequence is 15 residues long. Germline lookup yields CDR1 SEHNR and CDR2 FQNEAQ (reference sequence). The CDR3 DNA follows: TGTGCCTGCAGCTTTCCGGGACAGGGCTACAATGAGCAGTTCTTC. Its translation is CACSFPGQGYNEQFF.

The chain is built from TRBV6-2 or TRBV6-3 and TRBJ2-5, with D possibly being TRBD1 (6 bases). The CDR3 totals 17 residues. V gave up 3 bases and J gave up 1 base, with 18 bases separating them. Germline values: CDR1 MNHEY, CDR2 SVGEGT. This CDR3 reads CASSYSFRQALQETQYF. As DNA, the CDR3 is TGTGCCAGCAGTTATTCCTTCCGACAGGCCCTCCAAGAGACCCAGTACTTC.

The sample holds a few counts of this clonotype. V is TRBV15 and J is TRBJ1-2, with a possible D match to TRBD1 (5 bases). V was pared by 0 bases and J by 7 bases, with 18 bases between. The CDR3 covers 16 residues. Germline V CDR1 and CDR2: LNHNV, YYDKDF (reference sequence). DNA of the CDR3: TGTGCCACCAGCAGAGATTGGCGCCTCCTTGGGGGTGGCTACACCTTC. Protein product: CATSRDWRLLGGGYTF.

In its sample, this clonotype was seen a few times. The chain uses TRBV7-9 and TRBJ2-3; no firm D call. V dropped 3 bases and J dropped 1 base, with 8 bases sitting between them. This CDR3 is 14 amino acids long. CDR1 and CDR2 from the germline V gene are SEHNR and FQNEAQ (reference sequence). CDR3 sequence reads: CASSFLTRTDTQYF. CDR3 sequence (DNA): TGTGCCAGCAGCTTCCTGACCCGCACAGATACGCAGTATTTT.

The sample holds a few counts of this clonotype. This may be a read error: a much more frequent sequence differs by one nucleotide. The chain joins TRBV4-1 to TRBJ1-1, with TRBD1 matching 7 bases. J was trimmed by 5 bases and V by 2 bases; bases with no gene match: 8. CDR1 is MGHRA and CDR2 is YSYEKL in the germline V gene. The length of the CDR3 is 15 residues. Here the CDR3 reads CASSQTDRKKTEAFF. CDR3 coding DNA: TGCGCCAGCAGCCAAACGGACAGGAAAAAAACTGAAGCTTTCTTT.

V usage is TRBV6-2 or TRBV6-3 and J usage is TRBJ1-2, with no clear D. Looked up from germline, CDR1 is MNHEY and CDR2 is SVGEGT. V gave up 7 bases and J gave up 1 base, with 19 bases separating them. The CDR3 has 16 residues. CDR3 region: CASTEIGHRNNYGYTF. As DNA, the CDR3 is TGTGCCAGCACGGAGATCGGGCACCGAAATAACTATGGCTACACCTTC.

The rearrangement links TRBV2 to TRBJ1-4; D is possibly TRBD1 (6 bases). Between the trimmed V and J ends, which lost 10 bases and 6 bases, there was a span of 15 bases. Germline values: CDR1 SNHLY, CDR2 FYNNEI. The CDR3 totals 13 residues. The CDR3 DNA reads TGTGCCAACAACCGGGACATACATGAAAAACTGTTTTTT. Residues: CANNRDIHEKLFF.

Many counts were recorded for this clonotype. This chain connects TRBV7-9 to TRBJ2-3; D is possibly TRBD2 (6 bases). This CDR3 is built from 13 residues. Looked up from germline, CDR1 is SEHNR and CDR2 is FQNEAQ (reference sequence). V was trimmed by 4 bases and J by 3 bases, leaving 8 bases between them. For the CDR3, the DNA is TGTGCCAGCAGCTCCGGGACTACAGATACGCAGTATTTT. This sequence encodes CASSSGTTDTQYF.

CDR3 amino acids: CASSKTGALSYEQYF. CDR3 sequence (DNA): TGTGCCAGCAGCAAAACAGGGGCTCTCTCCTACGAGCAGTACTTC. V gene TRBV7-2 combines with J gene TRBJ2-7; 7 nucleotides line up with TRBD1. Per germline, CDR1 SGHTA and CDR2 FQGNSA. This CDR3 spans 15 amino acids. J gave up 0 bases and V 5 bases, and 7 bases lay outside the gene matches.

This clonotype came up a few times. In nucleotides, the CDR3 is TGCGCCAGTAATACCGGGACAGGACCCTCCGTGGCCTACAATGAGCAGTTCTTC. This codes for CASNTGTGPSVAYNEQFF. The V call is TRBV5-1, the J call TRBJ2-1; TRBD1 matches at 8 bases. Germline CDR1 and CDR2: SGHRS and YFSETQ. There are 18 residues in the CDR3. Unmatched junction bases numbered 18, after V lost 8 bases and J lost 2 bases.

The CDR3 protein is CASSYLAGGHGEQYF. The CDR3 bases are TGTGCCAGCAGTTACCTAGCGGGGGGGCATGGTGAGCAGTACTTC. The chain uses TRBV6-6 and TRBJ2-5; 12 bases map to TRBD2. Losses at the gene ends were 2 bases for V and 11 bases for J; bases not matched to a gene: 9. The length of the CDR3 is 15 residues. Germline V lookup: CDR1 MNHNY, CDR2 SVGAGI (reference sequence).

This chain uses TRBV24-1 with TRBJ2-5, with D uncertain. V was clipped by 4 bases and J by 3 bases, with 8 bases between them. Germline V CDR1 and CDR2: KGHDR, SFDVKD. This CDR3 has 13 amino acids. CDR3 DNA sequence: TGTGCCACCAGTGACAGATTCGAAGAGACCCAGTACTTC. Protein sequence: CATSDRFEETQYF.

The chain is built from TRBV20-1 and TRBJ2-1, with TRBD1 as a possible D gene (7 bases). Trimming took 1 base from V and 1 from J, leaving 20 bases between them. The germline V gene encodes CDR1 DFQATT and CDR2 SNEGSKA (reference sequence). This CDR3 is 18 amino acids long. CDR3 amino acids: CSARGGQFSRGSYNEQFF. The CDR3 bases are TGCAGTGCTAGAGGGGGACAGTTCTCTCGGGGGTCCTACAATGAGCAGTTCTTC.

This chain connects TRBV9 to TRBJ2-2, with D unclear. Germline V gene lookup returns CDR1 SGDLS and CDR2 YYNGEE. V lost 3 bases and J 2 bases, leaving 5 bases between the germline ends. The CDR3 loop spans 13 amino acids. The CDR3 DNA follows: TGTGCCAGCAGCGCACCCAACACCGGGGAGCTGTTTTTT. Translated: CASSAPNTGELFF.